The sequence of this T cell receptor beta chain was determined in a study of T cell responses to AZD1222 COVID-19 vaccine (dated by TCRdb to the early 2020s). Looking at the study overall: TCR sequencing was performed for roughly 240 trial participants, of whom roughly 200 were given two doses of AZD1222 and about 25 were given two doses of MenACWY control vaccine. Enrollment into the trials was organized by age into subgroups of 18-55, 56-69 and 70-plus years, and those subgroups contained about 150, 27 and 61 TCR-sequenced participants, respectively. What the work shows at the level of the full study, not this receptor alone: No day 14 peak-response samples were available, so repertoires were characterized only after the peak T cell response. Vaccine-associated CD4 TCRs spanned the whole spike protein, with dominant responses in regions 160-218 and 743-854. Spike-specific TCR breadth and depth rose significantly after two AZD1222 doses compared with day 0 and with MenACWY recipients. Only five to seven AZD1222 recipients were SARS-CoV-2 seropositive at baseline, limiting conclusions about previously exposed vaccinees. Reportedly, almost half of the unique spike-specific TCRs recognized epitopes lying outside the regions that are mutated in the B.1.351 and B.1.1.7 variants. In the small 56-69-year group, the increase in depth fell short of significance, most likely because of low power. Participants were mostly white British and included more females than males, and it was suggested by the authors that clonal diversity may have been underestimated.

Comments on this clone: Its cognate antigen has yet to be identified. Per-base qualities were not stored, and no clone one base away is much larger.

The CDR3, cysteine through phenylalanine, is 16 amino acids long. Only CDR3 DNA is held: 48 bases, read in frame from base 1. Trimming removed 2 bases from V and 4 bases from J; the gene matches leave 4 bases unexplained. The germline V gene provides CDR1 MDHEN and CDR2 SYDVKM. The CDR3 regions of human TCRbeta chains were analyzed by immunosequencing. The study's processing was this. Repertoire TCRs were checked for matches against a reference library of SARS-CoV-2-specific TCRs that had been generated using the MIRA antigen-specificity platform. Breadth meant the fraction of unique TCRs that were SARS-CoV-2-associated, whereas depth meant the fraction of total T cells that were SARS-CoV-2-associated. Using the MIRA data, every spike-specific TCR was mapped to the spike region that the TCR reacted to and assigned to either a CD4 or a CD8 class. Log10-transformed breadth and depth values were compared by one-way ANOVA with Sidak's multiple comparisons tests. TCRdb re-hosts the immuneACCESS table, in-frame sequences only. Its copies lack some clones; in the studies checked, an unresolved V gene accounts for under half of them, and the cause for the rest is not known. From that table come the V and J calls and clone size; the DNA was used to work out D and trimming. Across this sample there are about 150,000 clones, with around 87% seen only once. Approximately 9.1% of the sample is taken by the ten largest.

The meaning of the sample's time point label: about 28 days (+/-7) after the second vaccine dose. AZD1222 recipients with second doses at about 4 weeks or about 12 weeks were pooled, because spike-specific TCR depth and breadth did not differ between schedules. Vaccinee samples were obtained from the UK trials COV001 and COV002, which included a single-blind randomized controlled phase 2/3 trial of AZD1222 (ChAdOx1 nCoV-19) in healthy adults. For TCRbeta chain sequencing, PBMC samples from trial participants were taken at day 0 and at day 28 after the second dose. The chain joins TRBV28 to TRBJ2-2, with TRBD1 matching 10 junction bases. The sequence was obtained from an adult who received the AZD1222 COVID-19 vaccine. The material was peripheral blood, obtained 28 days after the second AZD1222 dose. The CDR3 reads as follows: CASSLRDRGVTGELFF. The DNA is TGTGCCAGCAGTTTAAGGGACAGGGGAGTCACCGGGGAGCTGTTTTTT.